One sample yielded the 29 T cell receptor beta chains listed below, sequenced in a study of blood T cells in healthy people across ages. Primed by a sample-barcoded 5' primer and a J-beta primer mix, a second PCR proceeded for 7 to 11 cycles. Using its own MiXCR run on the 5' RACE reads, TCRdb lists one record per CDR3 protein. The table includes fewer than 900,000 distinct CDR3 sequences, roughly two fifths detected once. Sequencing used blood. The receptors shown here come from a woman aged 55-69 years in good health.

This clonotype showed up just once. V gene TRBV5-1 combines with J gene TRBJ2-3; D is unclear. The CDR3 totals 14 residues. The germline V gene has CDR1 SGHRS and CDR2 YFSETQ. V dropped 2 bases and J dropped 2 bases, with 9 bases sitting between them. CDR3 protein: CASSFGQTTDTQYF. DNA of the CDR3: TGCGCCAGCAGCTTCGGGCAAACCACAGATACGCAGTATTTT.

This clonotype was counted between two and nine times. The V and J genes are TRBV20-1 and TRBJ2-3, with D possibly TRBD1 on 6 matching bases. CDR1 and CDR2 from the germline V gene are DFQATT and SNEGSKA (reference sequence). V dropped 3 bases and J dropped 4 bases, with 11 bases sitting between them. This CDR3 is built from 13 residues. The CDR3 protein is CSARGQGPDTQYF. DNA of the CDR3: TGCAGTGCTAGGGGTCAGGGGCCAGATACGCAGTATTTT.

V usage is TRBV9 and J usage is TRBJ1-1; 7 bases are shared with TRBD1. The germline CDR1 and CDR2 sequences are SGDLS and YYNGEE. CDR3 length equals 16 residues. With 3 bases clipped from V and 1 base from J, the junction kept 9 bases outside the gene matches. For the CDR3, the DNA is TGTGCCAGCAGCGGACAGGGCGGGGGGGAGAACACTGAAGCTTTCTTT. Translating gives CASSGQGGGENTEAFF.

This clonotype was seen a handful of times. The chain couples TRBV7-8 to TRBJ1-4; 8 positions match TRBD1. The junction had 5 bases not matched to a gene; V was cut back by 7 bases and J by 7 bases. Germline CDR1 SGHVS, CDR2 FQNEAQ. This CDR3 contains 13 residues. The CDR3 sequence is CASNLQGGEKLFF. For the CDR3, the DNA is TGTGCCAGCAATCTACAGGGGGGTGAAAAACTGTTTTTT.

The chain links TRBV29-1 to TRBJ2-3; TRBD2 matches at 8 bases. CDR3 length equals 15 residues. CDR1 and CDR2 (germline): SQVTM, ANQGSEA. The V segment lost 2 bases and the J segment 6 bases; nucleotides outside the gene matches: 10. The CDR3 DNA reads as TGCAGCGTTGAATGGTACGGGAGGGCTGGGGATACGCAGTATTTT. Protein product: CSVEWYGRAGDTQYF.

Worth noting for this clonotype: A single base separates this from a much larger clone, so it may be a read error. CDR3 loop: CSVEPGRAYGYTF. The CDR3 nucleotides read TGCAGCGTTGAACCGGGACGGGCCTATGGCTACACCTTC. The chain has TRBV29-1 and TRBJ1-2; maybe TRBD1 (5 bases). This CDR3 contains 13 residues. Trimming pared 2 bases from V and 4 bases from J, leaving 11 bases between. CDR1 is SQVTM, CDR2 ANQGSEA, per germline.

This clonotype was recorded at least ten times. The chain links TRBV7-9 to TRBJ2-5; D is unresolved. The germline V gene encodes CDR1 SEHNR and CDR2 FQNEAQ (reference sequence). This CDR3 region has 14 residues. V dropped 1 base and J dropped 2 bases, with 8 bases sitting between them. This CDR3 reads CASSLGSVQETQYF. The DNA of the CDR3 is TGTGCCAGCAGCTTAGGGTCGGTTCAAGAGACCCAGTACTTC.

A note on this clonotype: A much larger clone lies one base from this, so it may be a read error. This chain connects TRBV6-5 to TRBJ1-2, with 9 bases lining up with TRBD1. Germline CDR1 reads MNHEY; CDR2 reads SVGAGI. J gave up 4 bases and V 5 bases, and 5 bases lay outside the gene matches. The CDR3 is 14 amino acids. The CDR3 DNA reads TGTGCCAGCAGTGGACAGGGGTCGGGCTATGGCTACACCTTC. Encoded protein: CASSGQGSGYGYTF.

The chain is built from TRBV3-1 and TRBJ1-4; D gene ambiguous. Germline CDR1 and CDR2: LGHDT and YNNKEL (reference sequence). V dropped 3 bases and J dropped 4 bases, with 12 bases sitting between them. This CDR3 has 15 amino acids. The CDR3 nucleotides are TGTGCCAGCAGCCATGAAGGGTGGAATAATGAAAAACTGTTTTTT. Translating it yields CASSHEGWNNEKLFF.

With regard to this clonotype: Just one base apart from a much larger clone, this may be a read error. The rearrangement uses TRBV27 and TRBJ2-1; 12 bases align to TRBD2. The CDR3 totals 13 residues. The ends lost 3 bases at V and 15 bases at J; junction bases unmatched: 6. Germline loops: CDR1 MNHEY, CDR2 SMNVEV (reference sequence). The CDR3, as DNA: TGTGCCAGCAGTTTCAGGACTAGCGGGGAGGTGTTCTTC. Translated: CASSFRTSGEVFF.

The V call is TRBV3-1, the J call TRBJ2-6, with D possibly matching TRBD1 (5 bases). CDR1 and CDR2 from the germline V gene are LGHDT and YNNKEL (reference sequence). The CDR3 sequence is 12 residues long. V gave up 5 bases and J gave up 12 bases, with 11 bases separating them. The CDR3 here is CASSSHRFVLTF. CDR3 DNA sequence: TGTGCCAGCAGCTCCCACAGGTTCGTCCTGACTTTC.

The chain has TRBV10-3 and TRBJ2-3, with 12 bases matching TRBD2. The CDR3 spans 16 residues. Germline V gene sequence: CDR1 ENHRY, CDR2 SYGVKD. The trim removed 0 bases at V and 5 bases at J, leaving 3 bases unmatched. CDR3 nucleotide sequence: TGTGCCATCAGTGAGTCGGGACTAGCGGGTCGAGATACGCAGTATTTT. Protein sequence: CAISESGLAGRDTQYF.

This clonotype has at least ten counts. V is TRBV7-3 and J is TRBJ2-1; TRBD1 matches at 7 bases. CDR1 and CDR2 from the germline V gene are SGHTA and FQGTGA. V lost 5 bases and J lost 6; bases outside the gene matches: 4. CDR3 length equals 13 residues. Here the CDR3 DNA reads TGTGCCAGCAGCAACAGGGGTCTCAATGAGCAGTTCTTC. Its translation: CASSNRGLNEQFF.

The genes are TRBV7-2 and TRBJ2-7, with 8 bases fitting TRBD2. Looked up from germline, CDR1 is SGHTA and CDR2 is FQGNSA. The CDR3 is made up of 15 amino acids. Unmatched junction bases numbered 7, after V lost 1 base and J lost 5 bases. Here the CDR3 DNA reads TGTGCCAGCAGCTTAGTTCGGGAGGGGAGGGACGAGCAGTACTTC. Translating it yields CASSLVREGRDEQYF.

The chain uses TRBV12-3 or TRBV12-4 and TRBJ1-3; D gene uncertain. V was pared by 5 bases and J by 0 bases, with 8 bases between. The CDR3 is made up of 14 amino acids. In nucleotides, the CDR3 is TGTGCCAGCAGTACGCTAATCTCTGGAAACACCATATATTTT. This sequence encodes CASSTLISGNTIYF.

This rearrangement joins TRBV20-1 to TRBJ1-1; 8 bases map to TRBD1. The CDR3 is 12 residues long. Germline V gives CDR1 DFQATT, CDR2 SNEGSKA (reference sequence). Trimming at V came to 6 bases and at J to 4 bases, leaving 4 bases not matched to a gene. The CDR3, as DNA: TGCAGTGCCGAAACAGGGGGCACTGAAGCTTTCTTT. It translates to CSAETGGTEAFF.

This clonotype was seen more than once but under ten times. J is TRBJ2-1 and V is TRBV29-1; D remains ambiguous. With 4 bases removed from V and 5 bases from J, the gap between germline ends came to 6 bases. The CDR3 sequence is 11 residues long. Germline values: CDR1 SQVTM, CDR2 ANQGSEA. DNA of the CDR3: TGCAGCGTTGGGGCCGACAATGAGCAGTTCTTC. Protein: CSVGADNEQFF.

CDR3 region: CSARGGQGIETQYF. DNA of the CDR3: TGCAGTGCCCGAGGGGGACAGGGGATAGAGACCCAGTACTTC. The V call is TRBV20-1, the J call TRBJ2-5, with 10 nucleotides matching TRBD1. The V gene's germline CDR1 is DFQATT and CDR2 SNEGSKA (reference sequence). The CDR3 extends over 14 amino acids. V lost 6 bases and J lost 4; bases outside the gene matches: 8.

This sequence joins TRBV6-6 and TRBJ2-5, with D tentatively TRBD1 (6 bases). Germline CDR1 and CDR2: MNHNY and SVGAGI (reference sequence). V lost 10 bases, J lost 2 bases, and 14 bases lay in between. The CDR3 has 13 amino acids. CDR3: CANSRTDQETQYF. The CDR3 DNA reads as TGTGCCAACAGCAGGACAGATCAAGAGACCCAGTACTTC.

In its sample, this clonotype was seen once. One base away lies a much larger clone, so this may be a sequencing read error. This chain joins TRBV7-9 and TRBJ2-1; D is undetermined. The germline V gene has CDR1 SEHNR and CDR2 FQNEAQ (reference sequence). The V gene lost 5 bases and the J gene lost 10 bases, with 12 bases spanning the gap. The CDR3 extends over 12 amino acids. Written as DNA, the CDR3 is TGTGCCAGCAGCCCCTGGGTGGACGAGCAGTTCTTC. Translating it yields CASSPWVDEQFF.

The rearrangement joins TRBV29-1 to TRBJ2-7; D is ambiguous. The J call may be in error: the DNA end matches TRBJ2-5 better. The V gene's germline CDR1 is SQVTM and CDR2 ANQGSEA. The CDR3 spans 14 residues. The CDR3: CSVATWAQQETQYF. CDR3 nucleotides: TGCAGCGTCGCCACGTGGGCTCAACAAGAGACCCAGTACTTC.

This rearrangement joins TRBV19 to TRBJ2-4, with 9 bases matching TRBD1. The J call could be wrong; TRBJ2-7 is a better fit for the DNA end. This CDR3 is 14 amino acids long. CDR1 is LNHDA, CDR2 SQIVND, per germline (reference sequence). CDR3 nucleotides: TGTGCCAGTAGTCGGACAGGGGTGAGAAACGAGCAGTACTTC. The encoded protein is CASSRTGVRNEQYF.

The chain links TRBV6-5 to TRBJ2-4; 7 nucleotides align to TRBD2. The DNA matches TRBJ2-7 better at its end, which makes the J call doubtful. The CDR3 runs to 13 residues. Germline V gene lookup returns CDR1 MNHEY and CDR2 SVGAGI. CDR3 bases: TGTGCCGCGGGGGAGGGAAGCGGCTACGAGCAGTACTTC. Its translation is CAAGEGSGYEQYF.

The CDR3 region is CASSAGAGGLPETQYF. The CDR3 region has the DNA TGTGCCAGCAGCGCTGGGGCGGGGGGCCTTCCGGAGACCCAGTACTTC. The rearrangement joins TRBV4-2 to TRBJ2-7, with 8 bases matching TRBD2. The tail of the sequence fits TRBJ2-5 better, so the J call may be wrong. The CDR3 consists of 16 residues. Germline CDR1 and CDR2: LGHNA and YNFKEQ.

This clonotype has only a few counts. The chain uses TRBV5-5 and TRBJ2-5, with TRBD2 as a possible D gene (6 bases). Germline V gene sequence: CDR1 SGHKS, CDR2 YYEKEE (reference sequence). Trimming took off 4 bases at V and 4 bases at J, with 20 bases between the two ends. The CDR3 extends over 16 amino acids. CDR3 in amino acids: CASSPLSGGNGETQYF. In DNA, the CDR3 is TGTGCCAGCAGCCCCCTATCAGGAGGGAACGGAGAGACCCAGTACTTC.

The chain uses TRBV5-5 and TRBJ2-7, with TRBD1 identical over 7 bases. Germline V gene data show CDR1 as SGHKS and CDR2 as YYEKEE (reference sequence). The trim removed 0 bases at V and 2 bases at J, leaving 5 bases unmatched. This CDR3 has 15 residues. The CDR3: CASSLGWTGTYEQYF. Written as DNA, the CDR3 is TGTGCCAGCAGCTTGGGGTGGACAGGCACCTACGAGCAGTACTTC.

This clonotype was counted between two and nine times. This sequence joins TRBV5-1 and TRBJ1-1; a weak D match, TRBD1 (6 bases). The germline CDR1 and CDR2 sequences are SGHRS and YFSETQ. This CDR3 region has 14 residues. V lost 8 bases and J lost 0, with 14 bases in between. This chain's CDR3 is CASARGQLNTEAFF. The CDR3 nucleotides read TGCGCCAGTGCGAGAGGACAGCTGAACACTGAAGCTTTCTTT.

The rearrangement joins TRBV3-1 to TRBJ2-7, with D maybe TRBD2 (5 bases). The J call may be faulty, since TRBJ2-5 better matches the DNA end. The CDR3 length is 14 residues. Per the germline V gene, CDR1 is LGHDT and CDR2 is YNNKEL (reference sequence). The CDR3 reads CASSQGSSRGTQYF. The CDR3, as DNA: TGTGCCAGCAGCCAAGGAAGCTCCCGGGGGACCCAGTACTTC.

The V and J genes are TRBV28 and TRBJ2-7; TRBD1 might be the D (5 bases). The V gene lost 6 bases and the J gene lost 6 bases, with 18 bases spanning the gap. Germline assignment: CDR1 MDHEN and CDR2 SYDVKM. The CDR3 runs 14 residues. The DNA for the CDR3 is TGTGCCAGCAGCCCCTGGCGGAGAACAGGCGAGCAGTACTTC. Its protein is CASSPWRRTGEQYF.